A single sample is the source of the 24 T cell receptor beta chains below, sequenced in a study of blood T cell repertoires in COVID-19. The data were produced by immunoSEQ multiplex PCR, yet TCRdb's version contains in-frame clones alone and is incomplete. This sample yields under 60,000 clones, of which over 85% are seen a single time; approximately 30% belongs to the top ten. Sequencing was performed on peripheral blood. These receptors were taken from a woman of 80 years or more with acute or convalescent COVID-19.

As DNA, the CDR3 is TGTGCCAGCTCAGCCGCAGGGTCAATCAGGACTGAAGCTTTCTTT. It specifies CASSAAGSIRTEAFF. V is TRBV18 and J is TRBJ1-1, with D perhaps TRBD1 (5 bases). The germline V and J ends were trimmed by 5 bases and 5 bases, with 18 bases remaining between them. CDR1 is KGHSH and CDR2 is LQKENI in the germline V gene. The CDR3 sequence is 15 residues long.

The chain carries TRBV5-4 and TRBJ1-3, with D maybe TRBD1 (6 bases). Germline-derived CDR1 and CDR2 are SGHNT and YYREEE (reference sequence). The V end lost 2 bases, the J end lost 2 bases, and 14 bases lay between the germline ends. The CDR3 totals 16 residues. CDR3 region: CASSFGGGAAGNTIYF. CDR3 in DNA: TGTGCCAGCAGCTTTGGCGGGGGGGCGGCTGGAAACACCATATATTTT.

The chain carries TRBV7-2 and TRBJ2-4; 8 bases match TRBD1. V gave up 1 base and J gave up 7 bases; unmatched junction bases: 3. Per the germline V gene, CDR1 is SGHTA and CDR2 is FQGNSA. The CDR3 runs 14 residues. The chain's CDR3 is CASSLDQGANIQYF. The DNA for the CDR3 is TGTGCCAGCAGCTTAGATCAGGGGGCGAACATTCAGTACTTC.

The CDR3 sequence: CASSPPGTPSGEQYF. CDR3 DNA sequence: TGTGCCAGCTCACCACCCGGGACACCCTCCGGCGAGCAGTACTTC. V and J are TRBV18 and TRBJ2-7; tentative D call: TRBD1 (6 bases). CDR1 is KGHSH, CDR2 LQKENI, per germline. The CDR3 spans 15 residues. V was shortened by 0 bases and J by 6 bases, with 15 bases between the two germline ends.

The chain employs TRBV28 and TRBJ2-6; no clear D. CDR1 is MDHEN, CDR2 SYDVKM, per germline. Trimming pared 6 bases from V and 4 bases from J, leaving 16 bases between. The CDR3 totals 16 residues. CDR3 bases: TGTGCCAGCAGCCCCCCGAAGGCGAGGGGGGCCAACGTCCTGACTTTC. It specifies CASSPPKARGANVLTF.

The CDR3 is CASSRYTDTQYF. The CDR3, as DNA: TGTGCCAGCAGCCGCTACACAGATACGCAGTATTTT. The chain employs TRBV11-2 and TRBJ2-3; unclear D gene. CDR1 and CDR2 from the germline V gene are SGHAT and FQNNGV. V lost 5 bases and J lost 2, with 5 bases in between. The CDR3 runs 12 residues.

This clone occurred a few times. J is TRBJ1-2 and V is TRBV6-1; D not resolved. The germline V and J ends were trimmed by 1 base and 4 bases, with 13 bases remaining between them. CDR3 length: 15 residues. Germline V gene sequence: CDR1 MNHNS, CDR2 SASEGT. This CDR3 is CASSEVGGISYGYTF. In nucleotides, the CDR3 is TGTGCCAGCAGTGAAGTAGGAGGGATAAGCTATGGCTACACCTTC.

The chain links TRBV7-9 to TRBJ2-3, with a tentative D call TRBD2 (6 bases). The CDR3 has 13 amino acids. The V gene lost 5 bases and the J gene lost 7 bases, with 13 bases spanning the gap. Looked up from germline, CDR1 is SEHNR and CDR2 is FQNEAQ (reference sequence). The CDR3 DNA sequence: TGTGCCAGCAGCCTCGCTAGCGACAATACGCAGTATTTT. Its protein is CASSLASDNTQYF.

The V call is TRBV19, the J call TRBJ2-5; TRBD2 aligns across 9 bases. After removal of 7 bases from V and 4 bases from J, the junction contained 10 bases not matched to a gene. Germline lookup yields CDR1 LNHDA and CDR2 SQIVND (reference sequence). The CDR3 loop spans 15 amino acids. DNA for the CDR3: TGTGCCAGTACTCAAACGGCGGGGGGGCTAGAGACCCAGTACTTC. Protein sequence: CASTQTAGGLETQYF.

The chain has TRBV11-2 and TRBJ1-2, with 7 bases aligning to TRBD1. The germline V gene has CDR1 SGHAT and CDR2 FQNNGV. V was clipped by 1 base and J by 3 bases; unmatched bases: 5. This CDR3 has 15 amino acids. The CDR3, as DNA: TGTGCCAGCAGCTTAGCTGGGACAGCCTACTATGGCTACACCTTC. Protein product: CASSLAGTAYYGYTF.

The gene calls are TRBV7-9 and TRBJ2-3, with D possibly TRBD1 on 6 matching bases. V lost 0 bases and J lost 2, with 9 bases in between. Looked up from germline, CDR1 is SEHNR and CDR2 is FQNEAQ (reference sequence). The CDR3 spans 15 residues. The CDR3 loop reads CASSLAGAPTDTQYF. The CDR3 DNA sequence: TGTGCCAGCAGCTTAGCGGGGGCCCCCACAGATACGCAGTATTTT.

The CDR3 DNA follows: TGTGCCAGTAGTATAGCAGGTTACAAGAGCTCTGGAAACACCATATATTTT. Its protein is CASSIAGYKSSGNTIYF. This rearrangement joins TRBV19 to TRBJ1-3; D unresolved. V was cut by 1 base and J by 0 bases, with 13 bases left in between. Germline values: CDR1 LNHDA, CDR2 SQIVND (reference sequence). The CDR3 consists of 17 residues.

The gene calls are TRBV5-1 and TRBJ2-3, with D tentatively TRBD2 (7 bases). Trimming left V 5 bases short and J 4 bases short, with 14 bases between. The CDR3 spans 14 residues. The germline V gene encodes CDR1 SGHRS and CDR2 YFSETQ. CDR3 sequence reads: CASRSPGGPDTQYF. The CDR3 DNA reads TGCGCCAGCAGATCACCGGGGGGCCCAGATACGCAGTATTTT.

This chain connects TRBV19 to TRBJ2-7; TRBD2 aligns across 9 bases. The CDR3 runs to 16 residues. Germline V lookup: CDR1 LNHDA, CDR2 SQIVND (reference sequence). Trimming cost V 4 bases and J 1 base; bases outside gene matches: 8. In DNA, the CDR3 is TGTGCCAGTAGTACCTTTAGCGGGGGTAATTCCTACGAGCAGTACTTC. It codes for CASSTFSGGNSYEQYF.

This clone was picked up one time. J is TRBJ2-3 and V is TRBV6-6, with 12 bases matching TRBD2. CDR3 size: 16 residues. V lost 4 bases to trimming and J lost 3 bases; unmatched junction nucleotides: 5. Germline CDR1 is MNHNY and CDR2 is SVGAGI (reference sequence). In DNA, the CDR3 is TGTGCCAGCAGTTCAGAGACTAGCGGGGGAACAGATACGCAGTATTTT. This codes for CASSSETSGGTDTQYF.

This chain connects TRBV4-2 to TRBJ1-5; D is possibly TRBD1 (6 bases). Trimming cost V 0 bases and J 1 base, with 7 bases left between them. CDR1 is LGHNA and CDR2 is YNFKEQ in the germline V gene. The CDR3 is 15 amino acids. The CDR3 nucleotides read TGTGCCAGCAGCCAAGATGGACAGAGCAATCAGCCCCAGCATTTT. It is translated as CASSQDGQSNQPQHF.

The chain joins TRBV4-1 to TRBJ1-4; 8 bases fit TRBD1. Germline V gene sequence: CDR1 MGHRA, CDR2 YSYEKL. This CDR3 region has 15 residues. V shed 4 bases, J shed 1 base, and the junction held 2 bases outside the gene matches. The CDR3, as DNA: TGCGCCAGCAGCCGAGGACAGGGAACTAATGAAAAACTGTTTTTT. Its translation: CASSRGQGTNEKLFF.

The chain couples TRBV11-2 to TRBJ2-2; D gene ambiguous. The CDR3 extends over 14 amino acids. V was clipped by 3 bases and J by 1 base, with 6 bases between them. Germline CDR1 and CDR2: SGHAT and FQNNGV. CDR3 DNA: TGTGCCAGCAGCTTGATCAGGAACACCGGGGAGCTGTTTTTT. It codes for CASSLIRNTGELFF.

The chain couples TRBV11-2 to TRBJ1-2; D ambiguous. V lost 7 bases and J 8 bases, leaving 20 bases between the germline ends. The CDR3 contains 14 residues. The germline gives CDR1 SGHAT, CDR2 FQNNGV. The CDR3 DNA is TGTGCCAGCACGCCAGACACTTCCTTACGGGGCTACACCTTC. Its protein is CASTPDTSLRGYTF.

J is TRBJ1-2 and V is TRBV5-6, with D maybe TRBD1 (6 bases). Deletions cut 5 bases from V and 6 bases from J, with 14 bases between. Germline loops: CDR1 SGHDT, CDR2 YYEEEE. This CDR3 is 13 amino acids long. CDR3 loop: CASRGNRVDGYTF. In nucleotides, the CDR3 is TGTGCCAGCAGGGGAAACAGGGTAGATGGCTACACCTTC. Full variable domain (outside the CDR3, taken from reference TRBV5-6 and TRBJ1-2): DAGVTQSPTHLIKTRGQQVTLRCSPKSGHDTVSWYQQALGQGPQFIFQYYEEEERQRGNFPDRFSGHQFPNYSSELNVNALLLGDSALYLCASRGNRVDGYTFGSGTRLTVV.

The genes are TRBV21-1 and TRBJ2-4; the table's D call, TRBD2, has no DNA check behind it. TRBV21-1 is reported as a pseudogene. The CDR3 contains 13 residues. This chain's CDR3 is CASSKDAGDIQYF. The CDR3 bases are TGTGCCAGCAGCAAGGACGCGGGGGACATTCAGTACTTC.

V and J are TRBV6-1 and TRBJ1-2, with 8 nucleotides matching TRBD1. With 1 base clipped from V and 4 bases from J, the junction kept 5 bases outside the gene matches. The V gene's germline CDR1 is MNHNS and CDR2 SASEGT. The CDR3 is 15 residues long. CDR3 protein: CASSEGGQGLYGYTF. In nucleotides, the CDR3 is TGTGCCAGCAGTGAAGGTGGACAGGGTCTCTATGGCTACACCTTC.

The chain joins TRBV24-1 to TRBJ1-4; weak D call: TRBD1 (5 bases). The germline CDR1 and CDR2 sequences are KGHDR and SFDVKD. The length of the CDR3 is 16 residues. The V gene lost 2 bases and the J gene lost 5 bases, with 14 bases spanning the gap. The CDR3 nucleotides read TGTGCCACCAGTGATTCCCGGACGGGGGAAAATGAAAAACTGTTTTTT. Amino acid sequence: CATSDSRTGENEKLFF.

For this clone: At one end, the junction sequence differs from germline, possibly due to a read error. The V call is TRBV6-1, the J call TRBJ1-1; 7 nucleotides align to TRBD1. This CDR3 spans 15 amino acids. From germline, CDR1 is MNHNS and CDR2 SASEGT. The CDR3 nucleotides are TGTGCCAGCAGAGAAGAGGGGGCGCCTGCCACTGAAGCTTTCTTT. This sequence encodes CASREEGAPATEAFF.